This T cell receptor beta chain is drawn from a study of T cell responses to AZD1222 COVID-19 vaccine. Pooling of second doses given at about 4 or about 12 weeks was done. This CDR3 contains 15 residues. Per germline, CDR1 SNHLY and CDR2 FYNNEI. Profiled with immunoSEQ multiplex PCR; TCRdb holds only in-frame clones, not every one. The repertoire holds about 180,000 clones, with around nine tenths as singletons. As to this clone: Its antigen remains unknown. The junction and the germline gene differ at one end; a read error may be behind it.

General study points: Among spike-specific TCRs, nearly half reportedly target unmutated variant regions.

The source is an adult who received the AZD1222 COVID-19 vaccine. Specimen: peripheral blood, collected 28 days after the second AZD1222 dose. V gene TRBV2 combines with J gene TRBJ1-5; D remains unclear. CDR3 in amino acids: CASREEGRDNQPQHF. In DNA form, the CDR3 reads TGTGCCAGCAGGGAAGAAGGGCGGGACAATCAGCCCCAGCATTTT.